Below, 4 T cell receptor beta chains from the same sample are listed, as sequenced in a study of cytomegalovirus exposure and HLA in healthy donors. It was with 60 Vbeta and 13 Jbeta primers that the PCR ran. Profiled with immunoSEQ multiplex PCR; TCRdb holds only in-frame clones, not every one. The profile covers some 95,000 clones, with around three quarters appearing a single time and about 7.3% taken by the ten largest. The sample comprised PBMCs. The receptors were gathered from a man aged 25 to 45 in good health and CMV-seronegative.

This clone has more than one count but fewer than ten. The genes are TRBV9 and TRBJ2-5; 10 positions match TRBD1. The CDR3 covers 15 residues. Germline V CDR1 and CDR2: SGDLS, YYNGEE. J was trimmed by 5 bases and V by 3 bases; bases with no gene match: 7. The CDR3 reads CASSAPGTGAETQYF. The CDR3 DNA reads TGTGCCAGCAGCGCCCCCGGGACAGGGGCGGAGACCCAGTACTTC.

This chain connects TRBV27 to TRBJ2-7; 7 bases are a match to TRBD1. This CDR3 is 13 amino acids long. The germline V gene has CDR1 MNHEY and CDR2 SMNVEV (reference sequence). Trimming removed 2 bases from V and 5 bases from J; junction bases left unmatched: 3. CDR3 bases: TGTGCCAGCAGTTTACGGACAGGCCACGAGCAGTACTTC. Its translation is CASSLRTGHEQYF.

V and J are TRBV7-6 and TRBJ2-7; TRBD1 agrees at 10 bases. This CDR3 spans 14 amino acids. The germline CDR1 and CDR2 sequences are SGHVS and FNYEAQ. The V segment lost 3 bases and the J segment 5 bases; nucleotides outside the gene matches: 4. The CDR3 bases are TGTGCCAGCAGCTTGGGGACAGGGGCAGACGAGCAGTACTTC. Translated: CASSLGTGADEQYF.

The CDR3: CASSQDQPGTPYNEQFF. In DNA form, the CDR3 reads TGCGCCAGCAGCCAAGACCAACCCGGGACACCTTACAATGAGCAGTTCTTC. The J gene is TRBJ2-1, the V gene TRBV4-3; D might be TRBD1 (6 bases). Germline CDR1 reads LGHNA; CDR2 reads YSLEER. Trimming took off 0 bases at V and 4 bases at J, with 16 bases between the two ends. The CDR3 is 17 residues long.